Listed here is a single T cell receptor (beta chain). This sample was taken from a study of T cell responses to AZD1222 COVID-19 vaccine. The CDR3 spans 16 residues. CDR1 and CDR2 (germline): SEHNR, FQNEAQ (reference sequence). Trimming removed 1 base from V and 4 bases from J, with 13 bases in between. Here immunoSEQ multiplex PCR was the method, and the copy in TCRdb shows in-frame clones only, minus some. The table shows approximately 120,000 clones, with about 93% occurring only once. This material consisted of peripheral blood, taken on day 0 of AZD1222 vaccination. The receptor was derived from an adult in good health. The chain has TRBV7-9 and TRBJ1-4; D unresolved. The CDR3 sequence: CASSLGVGQYNEKLFF. The CDR3 DNA sequence: TGTGCCAGCAGCTTAGGAGTCGGGCAGTATAATGAAAAACTGTTTTTT.